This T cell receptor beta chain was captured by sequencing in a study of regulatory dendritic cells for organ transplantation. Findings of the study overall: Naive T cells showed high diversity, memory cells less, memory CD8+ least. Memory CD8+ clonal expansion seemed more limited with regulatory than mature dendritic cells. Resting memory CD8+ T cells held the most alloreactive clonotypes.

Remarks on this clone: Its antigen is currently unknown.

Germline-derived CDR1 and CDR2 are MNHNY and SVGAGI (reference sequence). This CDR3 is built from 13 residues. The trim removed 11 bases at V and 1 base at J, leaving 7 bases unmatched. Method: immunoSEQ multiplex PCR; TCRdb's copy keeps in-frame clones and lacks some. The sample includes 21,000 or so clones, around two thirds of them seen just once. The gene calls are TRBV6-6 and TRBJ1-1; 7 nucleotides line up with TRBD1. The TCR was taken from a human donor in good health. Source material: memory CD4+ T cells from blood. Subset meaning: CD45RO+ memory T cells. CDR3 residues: CAGRQGTNTEAFF. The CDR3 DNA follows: TGTGCCGGAAGACAGGGAACGAACACTGAAGCTTTCTTT.